This T cell receptor (beta chain) was captured in a study of blood T cell repertoires in COVID-19. Study at large: PBMCs, B-cell-depleted T cells, or T cells were the source of the cDNA or gDNA that made up the material.

Germline CDR1 is MDHEN and CDR2 is SYDVKM. V was trimmed by 2 bases and J by 7 bases, leaving 3 bases between them. The CDR3 runs to 12 residues. Clones were read by immunoSEQ multiplex PCR, and TCRdb kept only the in-frame ones, dropping some. The data hold 200,000 to 300,000 clones, with almost 90% observed a single time. This clone was detected once. The sequence derives from a man older than 75 with acute or convalescent COVID-19. V usage is TRBV28 and J usage is TRBJ1-6; D gene unclear. Sample: peripheral blood. The CDR3 sequence: CASSLANSPLHF. Here the CDR3 DNA reads TGTGCCAGCAGTTTAGCGAATTCACCCCTCCACTTT.